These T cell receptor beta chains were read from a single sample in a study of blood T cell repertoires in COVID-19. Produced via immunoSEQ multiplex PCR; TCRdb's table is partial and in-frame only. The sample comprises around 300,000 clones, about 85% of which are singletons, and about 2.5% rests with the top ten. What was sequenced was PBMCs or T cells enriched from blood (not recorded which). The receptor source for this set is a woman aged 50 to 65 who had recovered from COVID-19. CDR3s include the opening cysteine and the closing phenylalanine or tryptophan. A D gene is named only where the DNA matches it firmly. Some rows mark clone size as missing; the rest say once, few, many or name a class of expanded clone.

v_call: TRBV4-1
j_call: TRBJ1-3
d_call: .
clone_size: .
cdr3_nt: TGCGCCAGCAGTGGGGGGGGGTTTGTGCCTGGAAACACCATATATTTT
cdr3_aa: CASSGGGFVPGNTIYF

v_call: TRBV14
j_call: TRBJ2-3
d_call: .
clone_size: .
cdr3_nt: TGTGCCAGCAGCCACCTCGGGAGAGGGATTAGCACAGATACGCAGTATTTT
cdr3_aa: CASSHLGRGISTDTQYF

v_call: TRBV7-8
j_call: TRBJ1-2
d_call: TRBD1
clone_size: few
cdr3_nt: TGTGCCAGCAGCAAGGGGGACAGGGGAGAATCTGCCTTC
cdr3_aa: CASSKGDRGESAF

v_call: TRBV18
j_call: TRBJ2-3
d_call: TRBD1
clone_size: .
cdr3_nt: TGTGCCAGCTCTTATAGGACAGGGAGAGCAGATACGCAGTATTTT
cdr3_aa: CASSYRTGRADTQYF

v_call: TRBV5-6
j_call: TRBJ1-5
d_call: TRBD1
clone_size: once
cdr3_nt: TGTGCCAGCAGCCGTAGACAGGGTCACGATCAGCCCCAGCATTTT
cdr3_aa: CASSRRQGHDQPQHF

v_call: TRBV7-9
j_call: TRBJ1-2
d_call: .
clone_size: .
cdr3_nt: TGTGCCAGCAGCACCGGAGGGGCGGTCTATGGCTACACCTTC
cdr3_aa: CASSTGGAVYGYTF

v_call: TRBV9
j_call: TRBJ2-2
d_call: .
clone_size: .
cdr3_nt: TGTGCCAGTAAGTCCGGGAACACCGGGGAGCTGTTTTTT
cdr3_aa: CASKSGNTGELFF

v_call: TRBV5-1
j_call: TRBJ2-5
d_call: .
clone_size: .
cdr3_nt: TGCGCCAGCAGCTTGGAGAGGCCTTTGGAGACCCAGTACTTC
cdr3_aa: CASSLERPLETQYF

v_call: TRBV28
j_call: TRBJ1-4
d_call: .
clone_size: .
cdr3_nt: TGTGCCAGCACCGGTATTACGGGTGCGACTAATGAAAAACTGTTTTTT
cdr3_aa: CASTGITGATNEKLFF

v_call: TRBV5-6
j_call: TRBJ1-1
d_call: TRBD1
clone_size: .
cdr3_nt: TGTGCCAGCAGCTCCCCGGGAGGGGGCGGTGGTGAAGCTTTCTTT
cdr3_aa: CASSSPGGGGGEAFF

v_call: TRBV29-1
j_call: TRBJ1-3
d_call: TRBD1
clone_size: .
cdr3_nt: TGCAGCGTTGGACAGGGGGGATTTGGAAACACCATATATTTT
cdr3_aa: CSVGQGGFGNTIYF

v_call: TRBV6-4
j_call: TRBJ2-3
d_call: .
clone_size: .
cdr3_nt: TGTGCCAGCAGTGACTCGGGGCAGGACCACACAGATACGCAGTATTTT
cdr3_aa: CASSDSGQDHTDTQYF

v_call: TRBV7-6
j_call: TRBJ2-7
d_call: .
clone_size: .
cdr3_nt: TGTGCCAGCACCCCGTTTATAGGACAGTCCTACGAGCAGTACTTC
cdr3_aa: CASTPFIGQSYEQYF

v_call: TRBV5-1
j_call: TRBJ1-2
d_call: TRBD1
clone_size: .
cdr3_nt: TGCGCCAGCAGCTTGCTCACCACAGGGGTCTCCTATGGCTACACCTTC
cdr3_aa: CASSLLTTGVSYGYTF

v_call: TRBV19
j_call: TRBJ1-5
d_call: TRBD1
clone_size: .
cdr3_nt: TGTGCCAGTAGTGACTTAAGACAGGGAAATAGCAATCAGCCCCAGCATTTT
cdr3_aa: CASSDLRQGNSNQPQHF

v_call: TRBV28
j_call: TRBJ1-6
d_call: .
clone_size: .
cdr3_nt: TGTGCCAGCAGTTTATTATATTCACCCCTCCACTTT
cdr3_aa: CASSLLYSPLHF

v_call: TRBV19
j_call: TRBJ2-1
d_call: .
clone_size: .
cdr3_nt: TGTGCCAGTAGTGTAACAGGGGGGGACAATGAGCAGTTCTTC
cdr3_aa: CASSVTGGDNEQFF

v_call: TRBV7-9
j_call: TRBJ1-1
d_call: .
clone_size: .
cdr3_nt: TGTGCCAGCAGCCCGACAGGAAGGGTGAACACTGAAGCTTTCTTT
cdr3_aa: CASSPTGRVNTEAFF

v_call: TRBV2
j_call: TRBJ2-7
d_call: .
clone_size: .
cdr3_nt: TGTGCCAGCAGCGTACCCCGAAACAGGGCCAGATACGAGCAGTACTTC
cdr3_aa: CASSVPRNRARYEQYF

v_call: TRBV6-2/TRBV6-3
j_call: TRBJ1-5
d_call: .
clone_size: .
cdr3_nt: TGTGCCAGCAGTAGCCCCCGGGGAAGACAGCCCCAGCATTTT
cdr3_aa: CASSSPRGRQPQHF

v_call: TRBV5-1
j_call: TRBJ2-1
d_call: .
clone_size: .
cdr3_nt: TGCGCCAGCAGCTTGGTTGGCTTCGTTTCCGGAGGGAATGAGCAGTTCTTC
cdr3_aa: CASSLVGFVSGGNEQFF